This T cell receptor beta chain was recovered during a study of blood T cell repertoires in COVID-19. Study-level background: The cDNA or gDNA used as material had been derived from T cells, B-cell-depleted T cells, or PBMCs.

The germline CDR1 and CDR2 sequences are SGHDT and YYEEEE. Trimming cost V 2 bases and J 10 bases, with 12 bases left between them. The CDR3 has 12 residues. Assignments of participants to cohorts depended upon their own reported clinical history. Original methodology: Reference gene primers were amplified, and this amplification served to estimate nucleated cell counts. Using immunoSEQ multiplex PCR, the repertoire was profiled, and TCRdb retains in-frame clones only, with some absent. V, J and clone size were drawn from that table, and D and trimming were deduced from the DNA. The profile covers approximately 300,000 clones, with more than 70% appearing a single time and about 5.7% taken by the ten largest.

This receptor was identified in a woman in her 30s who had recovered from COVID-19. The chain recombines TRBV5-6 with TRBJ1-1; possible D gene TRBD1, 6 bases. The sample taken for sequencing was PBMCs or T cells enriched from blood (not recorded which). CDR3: CASSFQGIAAFF. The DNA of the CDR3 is TGTGCCAGCAGCTTCCAGGGGATTGCAGCTTTCTTT.